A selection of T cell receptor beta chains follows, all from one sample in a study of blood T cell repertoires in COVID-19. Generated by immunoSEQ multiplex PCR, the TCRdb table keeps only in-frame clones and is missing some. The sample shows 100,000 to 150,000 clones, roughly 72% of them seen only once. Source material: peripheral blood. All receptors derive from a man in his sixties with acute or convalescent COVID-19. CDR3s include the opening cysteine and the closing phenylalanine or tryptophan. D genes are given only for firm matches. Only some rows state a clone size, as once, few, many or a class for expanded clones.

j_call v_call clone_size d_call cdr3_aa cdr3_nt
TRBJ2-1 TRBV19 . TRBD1 CASSAPGQGSNEQFF TGTGCCAGTAGTGCTCCGGGACAGGGATCCAATGAGCAGTTCTTC
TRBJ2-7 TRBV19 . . CASSIRETYEQYF TGTGCCAGTAGTATAAGGGAGACCTACGAGCAGTACTTC
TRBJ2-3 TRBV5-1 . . CASSLEGRISDTQYF TGCGCCAGCAGCTTGGAGGGGAGGATATCAGATACGCAGTATTTT
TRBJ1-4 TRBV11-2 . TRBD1 CASSKTGGREKLFF TGTGCCAGCAGCAAGACAGGGGGCCGTGAAAAACTGTTTTTT
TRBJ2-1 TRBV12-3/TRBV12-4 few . CASSLRLSNEQFF TGTGCCAGCAGTTTGAGACTGAGCAATGAGCAGTTCTTC
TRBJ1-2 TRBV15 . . CATSSTGVQGNYGYTF TGTGCCACCAGCAGTACCGGGGTTCAGGGGAACTATGGCTACACCTTC
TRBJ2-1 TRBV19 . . CASINRGASSYNEQFF TGTGCCAGTATTAACCGCGGAGCCAGCTCCTACAATGAGCAGTTCTTC
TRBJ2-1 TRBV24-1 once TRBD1 CATSDITGGSYNEQFF TGTGCCACCAGTGATATCACAGGGGGCTCCTACAATGAGCAGTTCTTC
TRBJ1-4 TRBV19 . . CASSGGTAGTNEKLFF TGTGCCAGTAGTGGGGGAACTGCGGGGACTAATGAAAAACTGTTTTTT
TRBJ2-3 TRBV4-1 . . CASSQAGLSTDTQYF TGCGCCAGCAGCCAAGCGGGGTTGAGCACAGATACGCAGTATTTT
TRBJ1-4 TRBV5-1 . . CASSLDGTPNEKLFF TGCGCCAGCAGCTTGGACGGGACACCTAATGAAAAACTGTTTTTT
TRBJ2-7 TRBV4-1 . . CASSQDQRGGYEQYF TGCGCCAGCAGCCAAGATCAACGGGGAGGCTACGAGCAGTACTTC
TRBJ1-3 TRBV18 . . CASSPSKGPAGNTIYF TGTGCCAGCTCACCCAGCAAGGGGCCGGCTGGAAACACCATATATTTT
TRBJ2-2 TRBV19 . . CASSTGLGNTGELFF TGTGCCAGTAGTACAGGCCTTGGGAACACCGGGGAGCTGTTTTTT
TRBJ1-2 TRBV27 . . CASSFGAGNRYGYTF TGTGCCAGCAGTTTTGGTGCGGGAAACCGCTATGGCTACACCTTC